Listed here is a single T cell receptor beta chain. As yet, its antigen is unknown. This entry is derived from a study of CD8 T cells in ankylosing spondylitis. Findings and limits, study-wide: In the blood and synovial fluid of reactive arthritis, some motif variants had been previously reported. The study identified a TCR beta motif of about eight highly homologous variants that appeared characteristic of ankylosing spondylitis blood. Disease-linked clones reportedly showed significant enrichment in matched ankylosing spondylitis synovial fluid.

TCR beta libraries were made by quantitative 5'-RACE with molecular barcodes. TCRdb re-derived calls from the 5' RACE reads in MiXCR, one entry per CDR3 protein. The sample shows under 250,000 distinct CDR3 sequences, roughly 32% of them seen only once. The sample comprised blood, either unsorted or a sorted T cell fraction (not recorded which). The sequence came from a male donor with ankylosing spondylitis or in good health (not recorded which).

The CDR3 sequence is CASSSPWADTQYF. The CDR3 DNA reads as TGTGCCAGCAGCTCCCCGTGGGCAGATACGCAGTATTTT. This sequence joins TRBV6-1 and TRBJ2-3; no firm D call. Germline V gene lookup returns CDR1 MNHNS and CDR2 SASEGT. Trimming took off 6 bases at V and 4 bases at J, with 11 bases between the two ends. The CDR3 spans 13 residues.